The rows below give T cell receptor beta chains drawn from one sample of a study of human T cells and chemical hapten exposure. Via MiXCR, TCRdb re-called the RACE reads, giving one row per CDR3 protein. The sample comprises about 110,000 distinct CDR3 sequences, around 10% of which are singletons, and under 4.5% rests with the top ten. Here the sequenced sample was whole blood, taken in connection with sensitization to the hapten diphenylcyclopropenone (DPC). The origin of the receptors is a woman between 35 and 50 years old with alopecia areata. Some clones in this sample may be carry-over from other donors' samples. Each CDR3 is given with its conserved first and last residue. Each record gives: D gene, V gene, J gene, clone size, CDR3 DNA, CDR3 protein. The D gene is left open where the match is weak. Not every row has a clone size; where given, it reads once, few, many or a size class.

>TRBD2|TRBV7-9|TRBJ2-5|-
TGTGCCAGCAGCTTAAGGTTTGGAGCGTTGGGACTAGCGATCCAAGAGACCCAGTACTTC
CASSLRFGALGLAIQETQYF
>-|TRBV25-1|TRBJ1-1|few
TGTGCCAGCAGTGCACGGGACCCAGGTACTGAAGCTTTCTTT
CASSARDPGTEAFF
>-|TRBV27|TRBJ2-5|-
TGTGCCAGCAGCCTGGGCCAAAACCTGGGGACCCAGTACTTC
CASSLGQNLGTQYF
>-|TRBV19|TRBJ1-1|-
TGTGCCAGTAGTAACCTCGGGGGAACGACTGAAGCTTTCTTT
CASSNLGGTTEAFF
>TRBD2|TRBV12-3/TRBV12-4|TRBJ2-3|many
TGTGCCAGCCTGGGACTAGCGGGTGCGGTGGATGGTACGCAGTATTTT
CASLGLAGAVDGTQYF
>TRBD1|TRBV5-1|TRBJ2-3|many
TGCGCCAGCAGGGCCGGGACAGCGATGTCTCTGGCTGTCACAGATACGCAGTATTTT
CASRAGTAMSLAVTDTQYF
>TRBD1|TRBV6-2/TRBV6-3|TRBJ2-1|few
TGTGCCAGCAGTGACATACACGGGACAGGGGCCTACAATGAGCAGTTCTTC
CASSDIHGTGAYNEQFF
>-|TRBV12-3/TRBV12-4|TRBJ2-3|-
TGTGCCAGCAGTTTAGGGACTACCACAGATACGCAGTATTTT
CASSLGTTTDTQYF
>-|TRBV18|TRBJ1-1|-
TGTGCCAGCTCACCACTCAGGGGTGGCACTGAAGCTTTCTTT
CASSPLRGGTEAFF
>TRBD1|TRBV27|TRBJ2-7|many
TGTGCCAGCAGGGCGACAGGGGTTCGGAACGAGCAGTACTTC
CASRATGVRNEQYF
>TRBD1|TRBV7-3|TRBJ2-2|many
TGTGCCAGCAGTCCTCAGGGGGCTCTCGCCGGGGAGCTGTTTTTT
CASSPQGALAGELFF
>TRBD1|TRBV5-1|TRBJ2-7|many
TGCGCCAGCAGCCGGACAGGGATTTCCTACGAGCAGTACTTC
CASSRTGISYEQYF
>TRBD2|TRBV6-2/TRBV6-3|TRBJ2-1|many
TGTGCCAGCTCCTCATCCCTCACTAGCGGGAGACCCTACAATGAGCAGTTCTTC
CASSSSLTSGRPYNEQFF
>TRBD2|TRBV9|TRBJ2-1|-
TGTGCCAGCAGCCACCCGGGACTAGCGGGGAATGAGCAGTTCTTC
CASSHPGLAGNEQFF
>TRBD2|TRBV30|TRBJ2-3|few
TGTGCCTGGAGTGATGGGACTAGCTATGTCACAGATACGCAGTATTTT
CAWSDGTSYVTDTQYF
>-|TRBV11-2|TRBJ1-2|few
TGTGCCAGCAGCCCAGGTAGACAGCAAGTCTATGGCTACACCTTC
CASSPGRQQVYGYTF
>-|TRBV6-6|TRBJ1-2|-
TGTGCCAGCAGTCCCAAACAGGGAAGCTATGGCTACACCTTC
CASSPKQGSYGYTF
>-|TRBV14|TRBJ1-5|many
TGTGCCAGCAGCCAAGATGGGAGGCCCCAGCATTTT
CASSQDGRPQHF
>-|TRBV10-3|TRBJ1-2|few
TGTGCCATCAGCCAGGACATTAACTATGGCTACACCTTC
CAISQDINYGYTF
>TRBD2|TRBV9|TRBJ2-3|few
TGTGCCAGCAGCGTTTTAGGCGGGAGGGTCACCACAGATACGCAGTATTTT
CASSVLGGRVTTDTQYF
>-|TRBV12-3/TRBV12-4|TRBJ1-1|many
TGTGCCAGCAGTTTCGCGGGGTTCACTGAAGCTTTCTTT
CASSFAGFTEAFF
>-|TRBV7-2|TRBJ2-2|-
TGTGCCAGCAGCTTAGGGGACCGGGACACCGGGGAGCTGTTTTTT
CASSLGDRDTGELFF
>TRBD2|TRBV28|TRBJ2-3|-
TGTGCCAGCTCAGCGGGAGTGGCAGATACGCAGTATTTT
CASSAGVADTQYF
>TRBD1|TRBV20-1|TRBJ1-5|-
TGCAGTGCTAGAGATCGGACAGGGGGTCAGCCCCAGCATTTT
CSARDRTGGQPQHF
>-|TRBV15|TRBJ2-3|many
TGTGCCACCAGCAGAACCGCTAGCTATACGCAGTATTTT
CATSRTASYTQYF
>-|TRBV29-1|TRBJ1-2|-
TGCAGCGTTCCAAAACCGGAGACGTCTAACTATGGCTACACCTTC
CSVPKPETSNYGYTF
>-|TRBV28|TRBJ2-6|-
TGTGCCAGCAGTTTTCCGGTGGGGACTGGGGCCAACGTCCTGACTTTC
CASSFPVGTGANVLTF
>-|TRBV6-4|TRBJ1-1|-
TGTGCCAGCAGGAAGGGGGTCGCTGAAGCTTTCTTT
CASRKGVAEAFF
>TRBD1|TRBV12-3/TRBV12-4|TRBJ2-1|many
TGTGCCAGCAGTCCCCAGACAGGGGGCGGGGGCAATGAGCAGTTCTTC
CASSPQTGGGGNEQFF
>TRBD1|TRBV2|TRBJ1-1|-
TGTGCCAGCAGTAGACAGGGTGAAAGGACTGAAGCTTTCTTT
CASSRQGERTEAFF
>TRBD2|TRBV6-2/TRBV6-3|TRBJ2-7|many
TGTGCCAGCAGTTACCCCGAGGAGCGGGGGATCTACGAGCAGTACTTC
CASSYPEERGIYEQYF
>-|TRBV6-5|TRBJ1-4|many
TGTGCCAGCAGTGGCGATCGACCAAAATTTAAGGAGGGGGAGAATGAAAAACTGTTTTTT
CASSGDRPKFKEGENEKLFF
>-|TRBV6-2/TRBV6-3|TRBJ1-5|few
TGTGCCAGCAAGGAAGGACAGACCATTAGCAATCAGCCCCAGCATTTT
CASKEGQTISNQPQHF
>-|TRBV10-2|TRBJ1-1|-
TGCGCCAGCAGTGTTGGGGCCACTGAAGCTTTCTTT
CASSVGATEAFF
>TRBD1|TRBV20-1|TRBJ1-5|few
TGCAGTGCTAGAAAGGGGGGACAGAGCAATCAGCCCCAGCATTTT
CSARKGGQSNQPQHF
>TRBD1|TRBV23-1|TRBJ1-2|-
TGCGCCAGCAGTCGGGCCGGGACAGGGGGCTATGGCTACACCTTC
CASSRAGTGGYGYTF
>-|TRBV7-2|TRBJ1-6|few
TGTGCCAGCAGCTTAGAAGACAGCCCCTTAACCAGTCCCCTCCACTTT
CASSLEDSPLTSPLHF
>TRBD1|TRBV29-1|TRBJ1-1|-
TGCAGCGTTGAAGTCGGCAGGGGGGGCACTGAAGCTTTCTTT
CSVEVGRGGTEAFF
>-|TRBV4-2|TRBJ2-5|few
TGTGCCAGCAGCCAAGGACCACTTGTCCGTGAGACCCAGTACTTC
CASSQGPLVRETQYF
>-|TRBV12-3/TRBV12-4|TRBJ2-6|few
TGTGCCAGCAGGCCTTCTGGTCGCTCTGGGGCCAACGTCCTGACTTTC
CASRPSGRSGANVLTF
>-|TRBV15|TRBJ2-7|many
TGTGCCACCAGCAGAGTAATGGGGACCTACGAGCAGTACTTC
CATSRVMGTYEQYF
>TRBD2|TRBV19|TRBJ2-1|few
TGTGCCAGTAGTATACAGCGGGGACTCGCGGCCCAGCATGAGCAGTTCTTC
CASSIQRGLAAQHEQFF
>TRBD1|TRBV20-1|TRBJ1-1|-
TGCAGTGCTGGAGGGGGCCTTGACACTGAAGCTTTCTTT
CSAGGGLDTEAFF
>-|TRBV6-2/TRBV6-3|TRBJ2-7|-
TGTGCCAGCAGTGGATCTCTTGGTGAGCAGTACTTC
CASSGSLGEQYF
>-|TRBV9|TRBJ2-2|few
TGTGCCAGCAGCGTCAGCGGCGCCTCACGAGTCCCCACCGGGGAGCTGTTTTTT
CASSVSGASRVPTGELFF
>-|TRBV29-1|TRBJ1-5|many
TGCAGCGTAGGGGTGGCTAGCAATCAGCCCCAGCATTTT
CSVGVASNQPQHF
>-|TRBV28|TRBJ1-2|few
TGTGCCAGCAGACGAACAGGGTCTAACTATGGCTACACCTTC
CASRRTGSNYGYTF
>-|TRBV3-1|TRBJ2-7|few
TGTGCCAGCAGCCAAGATCTTAGCGGAGGGCCCTACGAGCAGTACTTC
CASSQDLSGGPYEQYF
>TRBD2|TRBV7-3|TRBJ2-1|-
TGTGCCAGCAGCTTAGCAGCGGGGAACTACAATGAGCAGTTCTTC
CASSLAAGNYNEQFF
>-|TRBV2|TRBJ2-5|many
TGTGCCAGCAGTGTGGACAACCCGGCCCAAGCGGCCCAGTACTTC
CASSVDNPAQAAQYF
>-|TRBV7-2|TRBJ2-5|-
TGTGCCAGCAGCTTAGAGGGGACGACAGTGGGAGAGACCCAGTACTTC
CASSLEGTTVGETQYF
>TRBD1|TRBV7-2|TRBJ1-5|few
TGTGCCAGCAGCTTTGGGACAGGGTTGTATCAGCCCCAGCATTTT
CASSFGTGLYQPQHF
>TRBD2|TRBV9|TRBJ2-3|-
TGTGCCAGCAGCCCCCGGACTAGCGGGGTCCGGGGTACGCAGTATTTT
CASSPRTSGVRGTQYF
>-|TRBV11-1|TRBJ1-1|few
TGTGCCAGCAGTTCCTCTGTCGGGGCTGAAGCTTTCTTT
CASSSSVGAEAFF
>-|TRBV4-3|TRBJ2-3|many
TGCGCCAGCAGCCAAGTATCTAGCCGACCTAGCACAGATACGCAGTATTTT
CASSQVSSRPSTDTQYF
>-|TRBV29-1|TRBJ1-6|many
TGCAGCGTTGCGGGGGATGGCAATTCACCCCTCCACTTT
CSVAGDGNSPLHF
>-|TRBV9|TRBJ1-1|many
TGTGCCAGCAGCGTAGCCGGCAGGGGAACTGAAGCTTTCTTT
CASSVAGRGTEAFF